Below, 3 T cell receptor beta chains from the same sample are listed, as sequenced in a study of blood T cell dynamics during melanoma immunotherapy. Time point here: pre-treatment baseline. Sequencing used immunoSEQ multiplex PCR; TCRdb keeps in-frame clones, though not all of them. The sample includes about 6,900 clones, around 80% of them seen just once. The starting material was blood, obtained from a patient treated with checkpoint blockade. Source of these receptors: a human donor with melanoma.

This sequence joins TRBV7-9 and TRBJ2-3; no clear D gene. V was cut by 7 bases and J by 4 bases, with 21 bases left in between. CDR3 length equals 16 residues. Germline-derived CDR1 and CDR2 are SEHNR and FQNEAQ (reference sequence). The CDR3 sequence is CASNQYPPLGSDTQYF. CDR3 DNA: TGTGCCAGCAACCAGTACCCCCCCTTGGGGTCAGATACGCAGTATTTT. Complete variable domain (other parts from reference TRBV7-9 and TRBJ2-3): DTGVSQNPRHKITKRGQNVTFRCDPISEHNRLYWYRQTLGQGPEFLTYFQNEAQLEKSRLLSDRFSAERPKGSFSTLEIQRTEQGDSAMYLCASNQYPPLGSDTQYFGPGTRLTVL.

CDR3 region: CASSQGSSYTF. As DNA, the CDR3 is TGTGCCAGCAGCCAGGGTAGCAGCTACACCTTC. The chain employs TRBV6-1 and TRBJ1-2; D may be TRBD1 (5 bases). The germline V gene has CDR1 MNHNS and CDR2 SASEGT. The CDR3 totals 11 residues. V lost 6 bases, J lost 9 bases, and 11 bases lay in between.

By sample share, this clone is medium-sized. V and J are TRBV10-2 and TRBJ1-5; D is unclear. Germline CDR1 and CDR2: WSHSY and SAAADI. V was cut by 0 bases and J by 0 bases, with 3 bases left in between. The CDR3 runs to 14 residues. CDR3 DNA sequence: TGCGCCAGCAGTGAGTCCAGTAGCAATCAGCCCCAGCATTTT. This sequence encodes CASSESSSNQPQHF.